A selection of T cell receptor beta chains follows, all from one sample in a study of blood T cell repertoires in COVID-19. Method: immunoSEQ multiplex PCR; TCRdb's copy keeps in-frame clones and lacks some. The sample has 300,000 to 350,000 clones; 80% to 90% are singletons. What was sequenced was PBMCs or T cells enriched from blood (not recorded which). The receptor set was obtained from a man aged 30 to 39 who had recovered from COVID-19. Both conserved end residues are part of each CDR3. The D gene is left open where the match is weak. Where a row states a size, it is once, few, many or the class of an expanded clone; other rows omit it.

clone size: -
D gene: -
J gene: TRBJ1-2
V gene: TRBV5-4
CDR3 DNA: TGTGCCAGCATGGGGACCCGGGAGGACTATGGCTACACCTTC
CDR3 protein: CASMGTREDYGYTF

clone size: -
D gene: -
J gene: TRBJ2-5
V gene: TRBV15
CDR3 DNA: TGTGCCACCAGCAGAGATATCGGGGGGCGTTTGGAGACCCAGTACTTC
CDR3 protein: CATSRDIGGRLETQYF

clone size: once
D gene: TRBD1
J gene: TRBJ1-1
V gene: TRBV24-1
CDR3 DNA: TGTGCCACCATCCGAACAGGGGGTACTGAAGCTTTCTTT
CDR3 protein: CATIRTGGTEAFF

clone size: -
D gene: -
J gene: TRBJ1-2
V gene: TRBV12-5
CDR3 DNA: TGTGCTAGTGGTTTAGGGACAAACCCTATGGGAGGCTACACCTTC
CDR3 protein: CASGLGTNPMGGYTF

clone size: -
D gene: -
J gene: TRBJ2-3
V gene: TRBV3-1/TRBV3-2
CDR3 DNA: TGTGCCAGCAGCGTCGGTTTTGCGGGCACAGATACGCAGTATTTT
CDR3 protein: CASSVGFAGTDTQYF

clone size: once
D gene: TRBD2
J gene: TRBJ2-5
V gene: TRBV29-1
CDR3 DNA: TGCAGCGTCGCGACTAGCGGGGGGGCCGAGGAGACCCAGTACTTC
CDR3 protein: CSVATSGGAEETQYF

clone size: -
D gene: TRBD2
J gene: TRBJ2-5
V gene: TRBV3-1/TRBV3-2
CDR3 DNA: TGTGCCAGCAGCCAAAGGCGACTAGCGGGGCTCGGACTTCAAGAGACCCAGTACTTC
CDR3 protein: CASSQRRLAGLGLQETQYF

clone size: once
D gene: -
J gene: TRBJ2-2
V gene: TRBV10-2
CDR3 DNA: TGCGCCAGCCGGGACACCAGGTTTTCCGGGGAGCTGTTTTTT
CDR3 protein: CASRDTRFSGELFF

clone size: -
D gene: -
J gene: TRBJ2-7
V gene: TRBV5-1
CDR3 DNA: TGCGCCAGCAGCTTGCGGGGTGTCCGGACCTCAAGCTACGAGCAGTACTTC
CDR3 protein: CASSLRGVRTSSYEQYF

clone size: -
D gene: -
J gene: TRBJ2-5
V gene: TRBV5-4
CDR3 DNA: TGTGCCAGCAGCTTCCAGCGGGCGGGACAAGAGACCCAGTACTTC
CDR3 protein: CASSFQRAGQETQYF

clone size: once
D gene: TRBD1
J gene: TRBJ2-3
V gene: TRBV2
CDR3 DNA: TGTGCCAGCAGTGAGAGACAGGGGAGAACAGATACGCAGTATTTT
CDR3 protein: CASSERQGRTDTQYF

clone size: -
D gene: -
J gene: TRBJ1-6
V gene: TRBV9
CDR3 DNA: TGTGCCAGCAGCGTCAGGGGTGGTAATTCACCCCTCCACTTT
CDR3 protein: CASSVRGGNSPLHF

clone size: once
D gene: -
J gene: TRBJ2-3
V gene: TRBV27
CDR3 DNA: TGTGCCAGCAGTTTGGGGGGTTCCACGCAGTATTTT
CDR3 protein: CASSLGGSTQYF

clone size: -
D gene: TRBD2
J gene: TRBJ2-2
V gene: TRBV5-4
CDR3 DNA: TGTGCCAGCAGCTTGGGACGGGGGGGCCAGGTCGGGGAGCTGTTTTTT
CDR3 protein: CASSLGRGGQVGELFF

clone size: once
D gene: TRBD2
J gene: TRBJ2-7
V gene: TRBV7-2
CDR3 DNA: TGTGCCAGCACCCAACCGGGACTACCCTCCTACGAGCAGTACTTC
CDR3 protein: CASTQPGLPSYEQYF

clone size: -
D gene: TRBD2
J gene: TRBJ2-2
V gene: TRBV7-6
CDR3 DNA: TGTGCCAGCAGCTTTGGGCTAGCGGGGGTGATCGCGAACACCGGGGAGCTGTTTTTT
CDR3 protein: CASSFGLAGVIANTGELFF

clone size: -
D gene: TRBD1
J gene: TRBJ1-6
V gene: TRBV27
CDR3 DNA: TGTGCCAGCAGTTTACTTGCCATAACAGGGGGCAAACGTTCACCCCTCCACTTT
CDR3 protein: CASSLLAITGGKRSPLHF